The rows below give T cell receptor beta chains drawn from one sample of a study of blood T cell repertoires in COVID-19. Produced via immunoSEQ multiplex PCR; TCRdb's table is partial and in-frame only. The sample has under 300,000 clones, less than 90% seen once. The sequencing sample was made of peripheral blood. These receptors came from a woman in her 70s with COVID-19, enrolled during active disease. The CDR3 runs from the conserved cysteine through the conserved F or W. D genes are given only for firm matches. Clone size is not always given. Where it is, it says once, few, many or a class for expanded clones.

>TRBJ2-1|16|TRBD1|once|TRBV10-1
TGCGCCAGCAGTGAGTCGAAGGACAGGGATGGGAATGAGCAGTTCTTC
CASSESKDRDGNEQFF
>TRBJ1-2|14|TRBD1|-|TRBV29-1
TGCAGCGTTGAGGGACAGGGCACTAACTATGGCTACACCTTC
CSVEGQGTNYGYTF
>TRBJ2-7|14|TRBD1|once|TRBV10-2
TGCGCCAGCAGAGGAGGACAGGGTTCCAACGAGCAGTACTTC
CASRGGQGSNEQYF
>TRBJ1-2|14|TRBD1|-|TRBV5-1
TGCGCCAGCAGCCTAGGACAGGGGGCGCATGGCTACACCTTC
CASSLGQGAHGYTF
>TRBJ2-1|17|-|-|TRBV6-4
TGTGCCAGCAGCAGCAACGAGACAGCCTCCTCCTACAATGAGCAGTTCTTC
CASSSNETASSYNEQFF
>TRBJ1-3|14|TRBD1|-|TRBV5-1
TGCGCCAGCACCCGGGACAGGGGAATGAGCACCATATATTTT
CASTRDRGMSTIYF
>TRBJ1-5|15|TRBD1|-|TRBV19
TGTGCCAGTAGTAATTGGGACAGGGCCCTAAAGCCCCAGCATTTT
CASSNWDRALKPQHF
>TRBJ1-1|11|-|few|TRBV28
TGTGCCAGCAGTTTCGCGTATGAAGCTTTCTTT
CASSFAYEAFF
>TRBJ2-5|14|-|-|TRBV4-2
TGTGCCAGCAGCCAATACAGGGTAGAAGAGACCCAGTACTTC
CASSQYRVEETQYF
>TRBJ1-2|14|TRBD1|-|TRBV27
TGTGCCAGCAGTTTTCAGGGGGCTAACTATGGCTACACCTTC
CASSFQGANYGYTF
>TRBJ1-2|11|-|-|TRBV24-1
TGTGCCACCAGTGATCAGGGAGGCTACACCTTC
CATSDQGGYTF
>TRBJ1-5|14|-|-|TRBV6-1
TGTGCCAGCAGTGATTACAGGGAAGATCAGCCCCAGCATTTT
CASSDYREDQPQHF
>TRBJ1-2|13|-|many|TRBV7-9
TGTGCCAGCAGCTTAGAACAGGGACCTGGCTACACCTTC
CASSLEQGPGYTF
>TRBJ1-6|16|-|-|TRBV5-4
TGTGCCAGCAGCTTCGCAGGGGACCCCTATAATTCACCCCTCCACTTT
CASSFAGDPYNSPLHF
>TRBJ2-2|14|-|-|TRBV3-1/TRBV3-2
TGTGCCAGCAGCCCACTTAGAGGGACCGGGGAGCTGTTTTTT
CASSPLRGTGELFF
>TRBJ2-7|15|TRBD2|-|TRBV7-2
TGTGCCAGCAGCTTAGGACTAGCGGGGTACTACGAGCAGTACTTC
CASSLGLAGYYEQYF
>TRBJ1-5|13|-|-|TRBV2
TGTGCCACCCAAGGGGATAGCAATCAGCCCCAGCATTTT
CATQGDSNQPQHF
>TRBJ1-5|14|TRBD1|-|TRBV19
TGTGCCAGCTTGTCTAGGACAGGTGTTCAGCCCCAGCATTTT
CASLSRTGVQPQHF
>TRBJ1-1|14|-|-|TRBV9
TGTGCCAGCAGCGTGATGGGGGGAAACACTGAAGCTTTCTTT
CASSVMGGNTEAFF
>TRBJ2-7|15|-|-|TRBV11-2
TGTGCCAGCAGCTTAGTACCTGGGCAGACCTACGAGCAGTACTTC
CASSLVPGQTYEQYF
>TRBJ2-3|18|TRBD2|-|TRBV7-9
TGTGCCAGCAGCTTAGCCCTGGGACTAGCGGGGGGGCCTGATACGCAGTATTTT
CASSLALGLAGGPDTQYF
>TRBJ2-5|14|-|-|TRBV10-1
TGCGCCAGCAGCCCCCGGGGAGGCCCGGAGACCCAGTACTTC
CASSPRGGPETQYF
>TRBJ2-7|17|TRBD2|-|TRBV9
TGTGCCAGCAGCCCCCGACGGACTAGCGGGGGGGGGTACGAGCAGTACTTC
CASSPRRTSGGGYEQYF
>TRBJ1-3|15|-|-|TRBV28
TGTGCCAGCAGCTTGGGAGGGATCTCTGGAAACACCATATATTTT
CASSLGGISGNTIYF
>TRBJ1-2|12|-|-|TRBV30
TGTGCCTGGAAGGACCAGGGAACTGGCTACACCTTC
CAWKDQGTGYTF
>TRBJ1-4|15|-|-|TRBV4-1
TGCGCCAGCAGCCAAGATTACAGGCTGAATGAAAAACTGTTTTTT
CASSQDYRLNEKLFF
>TRBJ2-1|14|-|-|TRBV5-6
TGTGCCAGCAGGCCTACAGGGTTCAACAATGAGCAGTTCTTC
CASRPTGFNNEQFF
>TRBJ2-1|17|TRBD2|-|TRBV5-4
TGTGCCAGCAGCCCTACGGCCGGGACTAGCGGATACAATGAGCAGTTCTTC
CASSPTAGTSGYNEQFF
>TRBJ2-1|15|TRBD2|-|TRBV9
TGTGCCAGCAGCGTAGACCTAGCGGGGTACAATGAGCAGTTCTTC
CASSVDLAGYNEQFF
>TRBJ2-7|19|TRBD2|-|TRBV6-2/TRBV6-3
TGTGCCAGCAGTTACACCATTTCTAGCGGGGGATACTACTCCTACGAGCAGTACTTC
CASSYTISSGGYYSYEQYF
>TRBJ1-2|15|TRBD1|-|TRBV7-2
TGTGCCAGCAGCCCTCAGACAGGGGCCAACTATGGCTACACCTTC
CASSPQTGANYGYTF
>TRBJ1-5|13|-|few|TRBV3-1/TRBV3-2
TGTGCCAGCAGCCAATGGGGGCGCCAGCCCCAGCATTTT
CASSQWGRQPQHF
>TRBJ2-5|14|-|-|TRBV6-5
TGTGCCAGCAGTTACGATCGGGGGTTAGAGACCCAGTACTTC
CASSYDRGLETQYF
>TRBJ2-6|14|TRBD1|-|TRBV29-1
TGCAGCGTTAGACAGGGAACTGGGGCCAACGTCCTGACTTTC
CSVRQGTGANVLTF
>TRBJ1-1|13|-|-|TRBV10-3
TGTGCCATAGCGCAAAGTGGGAACACTGAAGCTTTCTTT
CAIAQSGNTEAFF
>TRBJ2-7|15|TRBD2|-|TRBV19
TGTGCCAGTAGTATAGTCCTAGCGGGGCTCCACGAGCAGTACTTC
CASSIVLAGLHEQYF
>TRBJ2-3|13|-|-|TRBV10-2
TGCGCCAGCAGTCCGAGGGTTCGGGATACGCAGTATTTT
CASSPRVRDTQYF
>TRBJ1-1|11|-|once|TRBV11-2
TGTGCCAGCAGCTGGGGGGATGAAGCTTTCTTT
CASSWGDEAFF
>TRBJ1-4|15|-|-|TRBV11-2
TGTGCCAGCAGCTTAGATCGGGGGACTAATGAAAAACTGTTTTTT
CASSLDRGTNEKLFF
>TRBJ1-4|14|-|-|TRBV19
TGTGCCAGTATGGACACCGCCCTTAATGAAAAACTGTTTTTT
CASMDTALNEKLFF